The 19 T cell receptor beta chains given below trace back to one sample, sequenced in a study of radiation and T cells in renal cell carcinoma. Clones were sequenced by immunoSEQ multiplex PCR, and TCRdb holds only the in-frame ones, with some missing. The sample yields 100,000 to 150,000 clones, approximately 85% seen once. Time point: blood 2 weeks post-SBRT. This sample's treatment: 15 Gy SBRT to primary tumor, nephrectomy 4 weeks later. The sample here was blood, taken from a patient whose treatment included radiotherapy and nephrectomy. These receptor sequences come from a man aged 50 or older with renal cell carcinoma.

The chain links TRBV10-3 to TRBJ1-1; D uncertain. The CDR3 is 13 residues long. Germline V gives CDR1 ENHRY, CDR2 SYGVKD. V lost 7 bases and J 0 bases, leaving 9 bases between the germline ends. CDR3 sequence reads: CAITLEMNTEAFF. CDR3 bases: TGTGCCATCACCCTAGAGATGAACACTGAAGCTTTCTTT.

This rearrangement joins TRBV4-2 to TRBJ2-2; TRBD1 agrees at 7 bases. Germline CDR1 reads LGHNA; CDR2 reads YNFKEQ. CDR3 length: 15 amino acids. Trimming removed 4 bases from V and 5 bases from J; junction bases left unmatched: 7. In DNA form, the CDR3 reads TGTGCCAGCAGCCTCTATAGGGGGCGGACCGGGGAGCTGTTTTTT. Its translation: CASSLYRGRTGELFF.

The genes are TRBV27 and TRBJ2-2, with TRBD2 matching over 12 bases. The CDR3 totals 16 residues. CDR1 and CDR2 (germline): MNHEY, SMNVEV (reference sequence). V lost 5 bases, J lost 7 bases, and 8 bases stayed unmatched. CDR3 residues: CASSMLAGGPVGELFF. The CDR3 DNA reads TGTGCCAGCAGTATGCTAGCGGGAGGGCCGGTCGGGGAGCTGTTTTTT.

This clone showed up just once. CDR3 sequence: CASSVGLYNEQFF. CDR3 coding DNA: TGTGCCAGCAGCGTGGGCCTCTACAATGAGCAGTTCTTC. V is TRBV11-2 and J is TRBJ2-1; D is uncertain. The germline V and J ends were trimmed by 5 bases and 3 bases, with 8 bases remaining between them. The CDR3 contains 13 residues. The germline V gene encodes CDR1 SGHAT and CDR2 FQNNGV.

The V gene is TRBV6-5, the J gene TRBJ1-1; D is ambiguous. CDR1 MNHEY and CDR2 SVGAGI come from the germline V gene. The CDR3 consists of 12 residues. Trimming shortened V by 7 bases and J by 8 bases, and 14 bases separated the two germline ends. The chain's CDR3 is CASTRGTVEAFF. CDR3 nucleotide sequence: TGTGCCAGCACCCGCGGCACGGTCGAAGCTTTCTTT.

This clone was seen only a few times. This rearrangement joins TRBV7-9 to TRBJ2-7; TRBD2 matches 11 bases. Germline trimming cut 5 bases from V and 0 bases from J; bases unmatched to any gene: 12. The CDR3 consists of 18 residues. Germline V lookup: CDR1 SEHNR, CDR2 FQNEAQ (reference sequence). This chain's CDR3 is CASSQLLAGDIFSYEQYF. CDR3 coding DNA: TGTGCCAGCAGCCAATTACTAGCGGGAGACATATTCTCCTACGAGCAGTACTTC.

The CDR3 region has the DNA TGCGCCAGCAGCTTGCAGGGGGCGCGTACTGAAGCTTTCTTT. It encodes CASSLQGARTEAFF. The chain links TRBV5-1 to TRBJ1-1, with 8 bases fitting TRBD1. CDR1 is SGHRS, CDR2 YFSETQ, per germline. V shed 1 base and J 5 bases; nucleotides not matched to a gene: 4. This CDR3 is built from 14 residues.

The J gene is TRBJ2-3, the V gene TRBV11-3; D might be TRBD1 (6 bases). Per germline, CDR1 SGHNT and CDR2 YENEEA. The CDR3 totals 16 residues. With 1 base removed from V and 0 bases from J, the gap between germline ends came to 11 bases. In nucleotides, the CDR3 is TGTGCCAGCAGCTTAGCGACAGGTGGCAGCACAGATACGCAGTATTTT. The encoded protein is CASSLATGGSTDTQYF.

This clone has a handful of counts. The chain is built from TRBV27 and TRBJ1-6, with D possibly TRBD1 on 5 matching bases. The CDR3 is 12 residues long. Germline V gene sequence: CDR1 MNHEY, CDR2 SMNVEV (reference sequence). The germline V and J ends were trimmed by 5 bases and 11 bases, with 10 bases remaining between them. The CDR3 DNA sequence: TGTGCCAGCAGTCCCGCGGGGGCACCCCTCCACTTT. Its translation: CASSPAGAPLHF.

CDR3 loop: CASSSLAGESSYEQYF. In DNA form, the CDR3 reads TGTGCCAGCAGCTCCTTAGCGGGGGAGAGCTCCTACGAGCAGTACTTC. The rearrangement links TRBV5-4 to TRBJ2-7, with TRBD2 identical over 9 bases. V shed 3 bases and J 0 bases; nucleotides not matched to a gene: 7. The CDR3 runs 16 residues. Germline V gives CDR1 SGHNT, CDR2 YYREEE (reference sequence).

This chain joins TRBV6-4 and TRBJ2-7, with D perhaps assigned TRBD1 or TRBD2 (5 bases each). Germline V gene sequence: CDR1 MRHNA, CDR2 SNTAGT. The CDR3 is made up of 11 amino acids. V was clipped by 9 bases and J by 5 bases, with 11 bases between them. The CDR3 nucleotides are TGTGCCAGGAACGGGGCTCACGAGCAGTACTTC. It yields the protein CARNGAHEQYF.

The chain employs TRBV6-5 and TRBJ1-2; the D is unclear. Germline loops: CDR1 MNHEY, CDR2 SVGAGI. The CDR3 has 13 amino acids. V gave up 10 bases and J gave up 8 bases, with 20 bases separating them. The CDR3 sequence: CATSPYPFQGYTF. CDR3 coding DNA: TGTGCCACCTCCCCGTATCCCTTTCAGGGCTACACCTTC.

The V call is TRBV27, the J call TRBJ2-1; D may be TRBD1 or TRBD2 (6 bases each). The CDR3 extends over 15 amino acids. The V end was cut by 2 bases, the J end by 7 bases, with 15 bases between. Germline V gene sequence: CDR1 MNHEY, CDR2 SMNVEV (reference sequence). CDR3 in amino acids: CASSLRGVGLNEQFF. Here the CDR3 DNA reads TGTGCCAGCAGTTTAAGGGGGGTGGGGCTTAATGAGCAGTTCTTC.

This chain uses TRBV18 with TRBJ1-5, with D maybe TRBD1 (6 bases). CDR1 and CDR2 (germline): KGHSH, LQKENI. Trimming left V 2 bases short and J 2 bases short, with 22 bases between. The CDR3 has 19 amino acids. CDR3 residues: CASSPDVAGAQEGNQPQHF. CDR3 in DNA: TGTGCCAGCTCACCAGATGTCGCGGGGGCTCAAGAAGGCAATCAGCCCCAGCATTTT.

The chain has TRBV5-1 and TRBJ2-3, with no clear D. V was shortened by 4 bases and J by 1 base, with 13 bases between the two germline ends. Germline V gives CDR1 SGHRS, CDR2 YFSETQ. This CDR3 comprises 15 residues. In DNA, the CDR3 is TGCGCCAGCAGCCCGGCGGCGTTGGGCACAGATACGCAGTATTTT. Translating gives CASSPAALGTDTQYF.

The V call is TRBV5-1, the J call TRBJ1-2; D possibly corresponds to TRBD1 (5 bases). V was cut by 3 bases and J by 6 bases, with 18 bases left in between. CDR3 length: 15 residues. The germline CDR1 and CDR2 sequences are SGHRS and YFSETQ. This chain's CDR3 is CASSSTPGPLDGYTF. CDR3 DNA: TGCGCCAGCAGCTCAACCCCGGGACCCCTGGATGGCTACACCTTC.

V gene TRBV5-1 combines with J gene TRBJ2-3, with D maybe TRBD2 (6 bases). The CDR3 totals 14 residues. V was cut by 3 bases and J by 2 bases, with 10 bases left in between. Germline V gene lookup returns CDR1 SGHRS and CDR2 YFSETQ. CDR3 nucleotides: TGCGCCAGCAGCTACGGCGGGAACACAGATACGCAGTATTTT. Translation: CASSYGGNTDTQYF.

The rearrangement joins TRBV18 to TRBJ2-5; tentative D call: TRBD2 (6 bases). This CDR3 contains 14 residues. The ends were cut back, 4 bases at V and 2 bases at J, with 11 bases in the middle. Looked up from germline, CDR1 is KGHSH and CDR2 is LQKENI. CDR3 residues: CASSRFGLQETQYF. As DNA, the CDR3 is TGTGCCAGCTCACGGTTTGGACTACAAGAGACCCAGTACTTC.

V gene TRBV28 combines with J gene TRBJ2-7; possible D gene TRBD2, 5 bases. The CDR3 contains 14 residues. Deletions cut 8 bases from V and 2 bases from J, with 16 bases between. Germline V gene sequence: CDR1 MDHEN, CDR2 SYDVKM. The CDR3 spells CASVSQTTPYEQYF. CDR3 coding DNA: TGTGCCAGCGTATCGCAGACTACCCCCTACGAGCAGTACTTC.